This is a list of T cell receptor beta chains from one sample in a study of cytomegalovirus exposure and HLA in healthy donors. Clones were read by immunoSEQ multiplex PCR, and TCRdb kept only the in-frame ones, dropping some. In total, the table holds about 200,000 clones. Sequencing was done on a sample of PBMCs. The source is a man aged 25 to 40 in good health and CMV-seronegative. CDR3s include the opening cysteine and the closing phenylalanine or tryptophan. D genes are given only for firm matches.

>14|TRBD1|TRBV28|TRBJ1-5
CASSGGQGVQPQHF
TGTGCCAGCAGTGGTGGACAGGGGGTTCAGCCCCAGCATTTT
>17|NA|TRBV12-5|TRBJ1-5
CASGLAPLDSFNQPQHF
TGTGCTAGTGGTTTGGCACCATTGGACAGCTTCAATCAGCCCCAGCATTTT
>15|TRBD1|TRBV28|TRBJ1-5
CASSLRQGGNQPQHF
TGTGCCAGCAGTCTCCGACAGGGGGGCAATCAGCCCCAGCATTTT
>15|NA|TRBV6-5|TRBJ1-1
CASSYSTHENTEAFF
TGTGCCAGCAGTTACTCTACACACGAGAACACTGAAGCTTTCTTT
>17|NA|TRBV9|TRBJ2-1
CASSVGPPTGGVYEQFF
TGTGCCAGCAGCGTAGGACCCCCTACAGGGGGGGTCTATGAGCAGTTCTTC
>15|NA|TRBV5-1|TRBJ2-1
CASSLRDFLYNEQFF
TGCGCCAGCAGCCTCCGGGACTTCCTCTACAATGAGCAGTTCTTC
>15|NA|TRBV5-6|TRBJ2-3
CASRKTTGSTDTQYF
TGTGCCAGCAGGAAAACGACAGGTAGCACAGATACGCAGTATTTT
>18|TRBD2|TRBV7-9|TRBJ2-2
CASSPRMTSGRAGGELFF
TGTGCCAGCAGCCCCAGGATGACTAGCGGGAGGGCTGGCGGGGAGCTGTTTTTT
>15|NA|TRBV6-5|TRBJ1-4
CASSPGGSTNEKLFF
TGTGCCAGCAGCCCCGGGGGGTCAACTAATGAAAAACTGTTTTTT
>15|NA|TRBV7-2|TRBJ1-5
CASSLAENSNQPQHF
TGTGCCAGCAGCTTAGCGGAGAATAGCAATCAGCCCCAGCATTTT
>16|NA|TRBV29-1|TRBJ1-4
CSVARVPLATNEKLFF
TGCAGCGTCGCGAGGGTCCCCCTTGCAACTAATGAAAAACTGTTTTTT
>17|TRBD1|TRBV7-2|TRBJ1-6
CASSLVGTGAVNSPLHF
TGTGCCAGCAGCTTAGTGGGGACAGGGGCTGTTAATTCACCCCTCCACTTT
>13|NA|TRBV10-3|TRBJ2-3
CAIRERGTDTQYF
TGTGCCATCCGGGAGAGGGGCACAGATACGCAGTATTTT
>14|NA|TRBV5-4|TRBJ2-5
CASSLVTSQETQYF
TGTGCCAGCAGCTTGGTTACGAGTCAAGAGACCCAGTACTTC
>13|NA|TRBV6-1|TRBJ2-7
CASSEGRSYEQYF
TGTGCCAGCAGTGAAGGCAGGTCCTACGAGCAGTACTTC
>11|NA|TRBV7-2|TRBJ1-1
CASSLTQKAFF
TGTGCCAGCAGCTTAACCCAGAAAGCTTTCTTT
>17|NA|TRBV5-5|TRBJ1-2
CASSFSSDLFDRYGYTF
TGTGCCAGCAGCTTCTCCTCCGACCTGTTTGACAGATATGGCTACACCTTC
>16|NA|TRBV5-1|TRBJ1-1
CASSFSRGSLLAEAFF
TGCGCCAGCAGCTTTTCCAGGGGCTCCCTTCTAGCTGAAGCTTTCTTT